The rows below give T cell receptor beta chains drawn from one sample of a study of control samples from healthy donors and cancer patients. Measured with immunoSEQ multiplex PCR; TCRdb has only the in-frame clones, and not every one. The data contain roughly 190,000 clones, 91% of them singletons. The source material was blood. These receptors were obtained from a woman in her thirties in good health. Both conserved end residues are trimmed from each CDR3. A D gene is named only where the DNA matches it firmly.

V gene	D gene	J gene	CDR3 protein
TRBV13	-	TRBJ2-1	ASSLNILGADNEQF
TRBV6-2/TRBV6-3	-	TRBJ1-2	ASSADGNYGYT
TRBV2	TRBD1	TRBJ1-5	ASSEQGGTNQPQH
TRBV6-6	TRBD1	TRBJ2-5	ASSYGTGETQY
TRBV11-2	-	TRBJ1-2	ASSLGRVAGNYGYT
TRBV19	-	TRBJ1-1	ASSQTGNTEAF
TRBV7-8	-	TRBJ1-1	ASSLLGGVRVNTEAF
TRBV27	TRBD1	TRBJ1-1	ASSPRTGTGTEAF
TRBV19	TRBD1	TRBJ2-7	ASSIGTGSSYEQY
TRBV3-1/TRBV3-2	-	TRBJ1-1	ASSQMLGRPEAF
TRBV6-1	TRBD2	TRBJ2-7	ASSEASGSSDEQY
TRBV10-2	TRBD1	TRBJ2-3	ASSGTGFDTDTQY
TRBV5-1	-	TRBJ1-5	ASSLGGPNQPQH
TRBV10-2	TRBD1	TRBJ2-2	ASRGGQGGVTGELF
TRBV11-2	TRBD2	TRBJ2-7	ASSLGSLAGGTYEQY
TRBV18	TRBD1	TRBJ1-4	ASSPRSGGKTNEKLF
TRBV28	TRBD1	TRBJ2-7	ASSSPGTGRTYEQY
TRBV7-2	-	TRBJ1-6	ASSPGTANSPLH
TRBV6-1	-	TRBJ1-1	ASSEYPGNTEAF
TRBV29-1	-	TRBJ2-3	SVERGTDTQY
TRBV5-3	-	TRBJ1-5	ARSLRVFNQPQH
TRBV11-3	TRBD2	TRBJ2-1	ASSLASGSSTYNEQF
TRBV27	TRBD1	TRBJ1-6	ASSLSGRGGYNSPLH
TRBV9	-	TRBJ1-5	ASSVGRDQPQH
TRBV7-9	-	TRBJ1-5	ASSFAGTSNQPQH
TRBV4-2	-	TRBJ1-5	ASSQEARSDQPQH